This T cell receptor (beta chain) was retrieved from a study of T cell repertoires in aging, cancer and after chemotherapy. The template was genomic DNA from peripheral blood, not RNA. The germline V gene has CDR1 SGHTA and CDR2 FQGTGA. V was cut by 5 bases and J by 2 bases, with 18 bases left in between. The CDR3 loop spans 16 amino acids. Rearranged V-D-J TRB sequences were amplified with a mixed TRB-A/B primer pool. TCRdb re-called the multiplex PCR reads through MiXCR, storing one row per CDR3 protein. The data hold 2,500 or so distinct CDR3 sequences, with about 60% observed a single time. The chain couples TRBV7-3 to TRBJ2-5; D might be TRBD2 (6 bases). This clonotype was sampled from a human donor with a blood cancer. Sequencing input: blood. The CDR3 nucleotides read TGTGCCAGCAGCCCGATTATATCCGCGGGGCAAGAGACCCAGTACTTC. Protein: CASSPIISAGQETQYF.